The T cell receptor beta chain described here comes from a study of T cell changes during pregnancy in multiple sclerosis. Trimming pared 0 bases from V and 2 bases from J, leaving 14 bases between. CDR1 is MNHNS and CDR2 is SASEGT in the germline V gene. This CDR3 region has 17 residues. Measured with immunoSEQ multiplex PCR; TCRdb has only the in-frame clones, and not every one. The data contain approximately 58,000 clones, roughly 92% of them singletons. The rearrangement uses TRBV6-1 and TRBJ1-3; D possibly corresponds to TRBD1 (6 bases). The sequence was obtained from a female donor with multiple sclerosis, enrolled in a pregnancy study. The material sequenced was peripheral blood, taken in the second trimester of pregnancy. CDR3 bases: TGTGCCAGCAGTGAAGCGCATTACCGACAGGCTGGAAACACCATATATTTT. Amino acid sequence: CASSEAHYRQAGNTIYF.